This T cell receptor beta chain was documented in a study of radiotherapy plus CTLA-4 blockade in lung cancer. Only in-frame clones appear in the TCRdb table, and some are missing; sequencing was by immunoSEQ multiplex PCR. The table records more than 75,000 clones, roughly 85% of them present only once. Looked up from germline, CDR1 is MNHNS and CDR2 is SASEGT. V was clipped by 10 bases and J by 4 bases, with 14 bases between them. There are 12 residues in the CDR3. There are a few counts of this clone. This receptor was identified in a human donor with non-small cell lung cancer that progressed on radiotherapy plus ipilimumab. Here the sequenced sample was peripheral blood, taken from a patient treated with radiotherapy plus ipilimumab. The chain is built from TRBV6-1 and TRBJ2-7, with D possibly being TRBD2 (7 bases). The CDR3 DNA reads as TGTGCCACAGGCCGGGGGGCATACGAGCAGTACTTC. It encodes CATGRGAYEQYF.